Listed below are T cell receptor beta chains from one sample, sequenced in a study of shared clonotypes between healthy human individuals. Generated by immunoSEQ multiplex PCR, the TCRdb table keeps only in-frame clones and is missing some. The table has under 600,000 clones, 75% to 80% seen once. Material: PBMCs. The receptor source for this set is a woman aged 40 to 50 in good health. Some clones in this sample may be carry-over from other donors' samples. Both conserved end residues are part of each CDR3. A D gene is named only where the DNA matches it firmly. The size field is filled for only some rows; it gives once, few, many or a size class.

j_call d_call clone_size v_call cdr3_aa cdr3_nt
TRBJ1-3 - - TRBV28 CASSLLQATGNTIYF TGTGCCAGCAGTTTGCTCCAGGCCACTGGAAACACCATATATTTT
TRBJ1-2 - - TRBV6-1 CASSEGWEPARGYTF TGTGCCAGCAGTGAAGGCTGGGAACCCGCTCGGGGCTACACCTTC
TRBJ2-7 - - TRBV27 CASSSVTQYSYEQYF TGTGCCAGCAGTTCGGTGACACAATACTCCTACGAGCAGTACTTC
TRBJ1-3 - - TRBV7-2 CASSKGGPLSGNTIYF TGTGCCAGCAGCAAAGGGGGGCCCCTCTCTGGAAACACCATATATTTT
TRBJ2-5 TRBD2 - TRBV9 CASSVGASGTGQETQYF TGTGCCAGCAGCGTAGGGGCTAGCGGAACAGGCCAAGAGACCCAGTACTTC
TRBJ2-7 - - TRBV11-2 CASSPFGALYEQYF TGTGCCAGCAGCCCCTTTGGGGCTCTCTACGAGCAGTACTTC
TRBJ2-7 - - TRBV2 CASSGLDSYEQYF TGTGCCAGCAGTGGACTGGACAGCTACGAGCAGTACTTC
TRBJ2-2 - - TRBV5-1 CASSLGTRISGELFF TGCGCCAGCAGCTTGGGGACCCGGATTTCCGGGGAGCTGTTTTTT
TRBJ2-5 - - TRBV27 CASSRGEAQYF TGTGCCAGCAGTAGGGGCGAGGCCCAGTACTTC
TRBJ2-7 TRBD2 - TRBV7-3 CASSPRLAGAQEQYF TGTGCCAGCAGCCCGAGACTAGCGGGAGCTCAAGAGCAGTACTTC
TRBJ2-1 - - TRBV6-5 CASRRDRLGDEQFF TGTGCCAGCAGACGGGACAGACTAGGAGATGAGCAGTTCTTC
TRBJ2-7 TRBD2 - TRBV28 CASRTPGLAGEQYF TGTGCCAGCAGGACCCCGGGACTAGCGGGCGAGCAGTACTTC
TRBJ2-3 TRBD2 - TRBV5-4 CASSRTSDTDTQYF TGTGCCAGCAGCCGAACTAGCGACACAGATACGCAGTATTTT
TRBJ2-7 TRBD2 - TRBV19 CATSRIGGSDEQYF TGTGCCACTTCGCGAATCGGGGGGTCCGACGAGCAGTACTTC
TRBJ1-2 TRBD1 - TRBV30 CGRDRVSYYGYTF TGTGGCCGGGACAGGGTATCGTACTATGGCTACACCTTC
TRBJ2-3 - - TRBV6-1 CASSESYGGADTQYF TGTGCCAGCAGTGAAAGTTACGGGGGCGCAGATACGCAGTATTTT
TRBJ2-3 TRBD2 few TRBV7-8 CASSLGIAGAEDTQYF TGTGCCAGCAGCTTAGGAATTGCGGGAGCTGAAGATACGCAGTATTTT
TRBJ1-3 - - TRBV28 CASSPSERSGNTIYF TGTGCCAGCAGTCCCTCGGAACGCTCTGGAAACACCATATATTTT
TRBJ2-7 - - TRBV5-1 CASSLGVGSSYEQYF TGCGCCAGCAGCTTGGGGGTCGGGAGCTCCTACGAGCAGTACTTC
TRBJ2-2 - few TRBV6-4 CASSVGPGDTGELFF TGTGCCAGCAGTGTTGGGCCGGGGGACACCGGGGAGCTGTTTTTT
TRBJ1-3 - - TRBV7-8 CASSPGTLGNTIYF TGTGCCAGCAGCCCCGGGACCTTAGGGAACACCATATATTTT
TRBJ2-7 - - TRBV6-1 CASSEGYSYEQYF TGTGCCAGCAGTGAAGGGTACTCCTACGAGCAGTACTTC
TRBJ2-3 - - TRBV11-3 CASSAGTSTDTQYF TGTGCCAGCAGCGCGGGGACAAGCACAGATACGCAGTATTTT
TRBJ2-1 TRBD1 - TRBV7-9 CASSVGQAHGEQFF TGTGCCAGCAGCGTGGGACAGGCCCACGGTGAGCAGTTCTTC
TRBJ2-1 TRBD2 once TRBV18 CASSPPSGSVLNEQFF TGTGCCAGCTCACCACCTAGCGGGAGCGTACTTAATGAGCAGTTCTTC
TRBJ2-1 - many TRBV19 CASSIRDWIYNEQFF TGTGCCAGTAGTATCAGGGACTGGATCTACAATGAGCAGTTCTTC
TRBJ1-1 TRBD1 - TRBV11-2 CASSPTGGGWGTEAFF TGTGCCAGCAGCCCTACAGGGGGCGGTTGGGGCACTGAAGCTTTCTTT
TRBJ2-7 - few TRBV5-1 CASSWGLGAPVYEQYF TGCGCCAGCAGCTGGGGGTTAGGGGCCCCTGTCTACGAGCAGTACTTC
TRBJ2-1 - - TRBV7-9 CASSLSSEDEQFF TGTGCCAGCAGCTTAAGTTCCGAGGATGAGCAGTTCTTC
TRBJ2-2 TRBD2 - TRBV7-2 CASSLDSGRAPGELFF TGTGCCAGCAGCTTGGATAGCGGGAGGGCCCCCGGGGAGCTGTTTTTT
TRBJ2-7 - - TRBV28 CASSPRGNYYEQYF TGTGCCAGCAGTCCCCGGGGCAACTACTACGAGCAGTACTTC